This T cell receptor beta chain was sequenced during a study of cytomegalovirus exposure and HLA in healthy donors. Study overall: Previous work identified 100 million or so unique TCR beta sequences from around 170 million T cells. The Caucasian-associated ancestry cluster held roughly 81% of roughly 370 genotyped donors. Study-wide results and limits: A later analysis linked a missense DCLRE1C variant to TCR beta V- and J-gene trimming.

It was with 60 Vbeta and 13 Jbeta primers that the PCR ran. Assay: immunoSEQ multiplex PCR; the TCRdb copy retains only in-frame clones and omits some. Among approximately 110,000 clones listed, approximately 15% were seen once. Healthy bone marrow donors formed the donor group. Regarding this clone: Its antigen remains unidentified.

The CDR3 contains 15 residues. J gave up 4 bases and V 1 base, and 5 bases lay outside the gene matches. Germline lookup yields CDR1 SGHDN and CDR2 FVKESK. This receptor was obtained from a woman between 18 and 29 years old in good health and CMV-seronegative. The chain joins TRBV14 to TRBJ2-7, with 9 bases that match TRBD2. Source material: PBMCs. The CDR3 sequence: CASSQGLAALYEQYF. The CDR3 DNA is TGTGCCAGCAGCCAAGGACTAGCGGCCCTGTACGAGCAGTACTTC.